The clone carrying this T cell receptor (beta chain) occurred once. Methods used by the authors: Reference gene primer amplification gave nucleated cell count estimates. Clones were sequenced by immunoSEQ multiplex PCR, and TCRdb holds only the in-frame ones, with some missing. That table is the source of V, J and clone size, and D and trimming were worked out from the DNA. The sample carries about 160,000 clones, around nine tenths recorded once. These data belong to a study of blood T cell repertoires in COVID-19. Across the study: PBMCs, B-cell-depleted T cells, or T cells were the source of the cDNA or gDNA that made up the material.

The sequence derives from a woman in her 70s with COVID-19, enrolled during active disease. Sequencing was performed on peripheral blood.

Here the CDR3 DNA reads TGTGCCTGGAGTGCGAAAGGACACTCGAACACTGAAGCTTTCTTT. It specifies CAWSAKGHSNTEAFF. The J gene is TRBJ1-1, the V gene TRBV30, with D tentatively TRBD1 (5 bases). V was cut by 1 base and J by 1 base, with 13 bases left in between. Germline V gene data show CDR1 as GTSNPN and CDR2 as SVGIG (reference sequence). This CDR3 region has 15 residues.